This T cell receptor beta chain was documented in a study of Ad26.COV2.S vaccination and SARS-CoV-2 variants. Study details: Ad26.COV2.S shots went into the muscle once or twice, 56 days apart.

Treatment given: approximately 18 received Ad26.COV2.S at low or high dose, single or two shots; 5 received placebo; per-sample allocation not given. Each sample was drawn 63 days after the first injection (of vaccine or placebo). The germline gives CDR1 DFQATT, CDR2 SNEGSKA (reference sequence). V gave up 3 bases and J gave up 6 bases; unmatched junction bases: 10. The CDR3 totals 17 residues. Here immunoSEQ multiplex PCR was the method, and the copy in TCRdb shows in-frame clones only, minus some. The repertoire holds 350,000 to 500,000 clones, with roughly 87% as singletons. The sequenced sample was peripheral blood, obtained in a trial of Ad26.COV2.S vaccine versus placebo. The receptor was isolated from a person aged 18-60 years who received the Ad26.COV2.S COVID-19 vaccine or a placebo. The chain recombines TRBV20-1 with TRBJ2-1, with 14 bases lining up with TRBD2. The CDR3 protein is CSASRLAGGGDFNEQFF. The CDR3 DNA reads as TGCAGTGCTAGTCGACTAGCGGGAGGGGGTGACTTCAATGAGCAGTTCTTC.